A selection of T cell receptor beta chains follows, all from one sample in a study of OX40 agonist ivuxolimab in advanced cancers. Libraries were prepared by immunoSEQ multiplex PCR; TCRdb keeps only in-frame clonotypes and omits some of them. The top ten hold less than 10% of the sample, which has 65,000 to 85,000 clones, roughly 92% seen once. The source was CD4+ or CD8+ T cells sorted from blood, collected in a trial of the OX40 agonist ivuxolimab. The receptors come from an adult with an advanced solid tumor such as melanoma, head and neck, liver or kidney cancer. The CDR3 runs from the conserved cysteine through the conserved F or W. The D gene is left open where the match is weak.

TRBJ2-3 | 14 | TRBD1 | TRBV6-6 | CASSGTATKDTQYF
TRBJ2-7 | 12 | - | TRBV6-5 | CASSAENYEQYF
TRBJ2-7 | 15 | TRBD2 | TRBV19 | CASSETSGGAHEQYF
TRBJ2-7 | 13 | - | TRBV7-9 | CASSPEAHYEQYF
TRBJ2-7 | 15 | - | TRBV12-5 | CASGLVPDGSYEQYF
TRBJ2-5 | 13 | - | TRBV2 | CASCPFSPETQYF
TRBJ2-5 | 16 | - | TRBV9 | CASSVDGRPGGETQYF
TRBJ2-7 | 14 | - | TRBV19 | CASSMPGRNYEQYF
TRBJ2-1 | 17 | TRBD2 | TRBV7-9 | CASSPGTSGGARNEQFF
TRBJ1-2 | 15 | - | TRBV4-1 | CASSQVAAANYGYTF
TRBJ1-2 | 12 | TRBD1 | TRBV7-9 | CASTGGDYGYTF
TRBJ1-1 | 15 | - | TRBV18 | CASSAPRGWNTEAFF
TRBJ2-5 | 13 | - | TRBV10-2 | CASRETVQETQYF
TRBJ1-2 | 15 | - | TRBV12-5 | CASGLVNGGAIGYTF
TRBJ2-7 | 12 | - | TRBV2 | CASSGPSYEQYF
TRBJ1-3 | 20 | - | TRBV4-2 | CASSPHLGTDLESSGNTIYF
TRBJ2-1 | 14 | TRBD2 | TRBV27 | CASSSFGGNNEQFF
TRBJ2-7 | 15 | TRBD1 | TRBV4-3 | CASSQADTGDYEQYF
TRBJ1-1 | 14 | TRBD1 | TRBV9 | CASSETGGWTEAFF
TRBJ1-3 | 16 | TRBD1 | TRBV13 | CASSSSGQGIGNTIYF
TRBJ1-2 | 16 | - | TRBV7-7 | CASSWDQIGLVYGYTF
TRBJ1-4 | 15 | - | TRBV4-1 | CASSQGTGSNEKLFF
TRBJ1-4 | 14 | - | TRBV9 | CASSVEGFNEKLFF
TRBJ1-1 | 14 | - | TRBV9 | CASSVSGGNTEAFF
TRBJ2-2 | 16 | TRBD1 | TRBV19 | CASTPMTGWDTGELFF
TRBJ1-2 | 17 | - | TRBV7-9 | CASSLGDLGDLGYGYTF
TRBJ2-7 | 14 | TRBD2 | TRBV5-1 | CASSLTSGGDEQYF
TRBJ2-2 | 15 | - | TRBV9 | CASSPRGGPTGELFF
TRBJ2-7 | 16 | - | TRBV4-2 | CASSQESEVFLDEQYF
TRBJ2-7 | 16 | - | TRBV7-9 | CASSLTDSPSSYEQYF
TRBJ1-1 | 13 | - | TRBV6-5 | CASSYMGGTEAFF
TRBJ2-3 | 19 | TRBD1 | TRBV9 | CASSVGRASRQGGTDTQYF
TRBJ2-1 | 13 | - | TRBV27 | CASSLGAYNEQFF
TRBJ2-7 | 14 | - | TRBV27 | CASGGGTGAYEQYF
TRBJ1-4 | 14 | - | TRBV6-1 | CASSEAQVWEKLFF
TRBJ2-3 | 14 | - | TRBV15 | CATSQRQGADTQYF
TRBJ2-7 | 14 | - | TRBV4-3 | CASSQDRGGWEQYF
TRBJ2-1 | 16 | TRBD2 | TRBV27 | CASSPSGGDAYNEQFF
TRBJ1-5 | 14 | - | TRBV15 | CATSSSSFYQPQHF
TRBJ2-6 | 16 | - | TRBV4-3 | CASSQGWQTGANVLTF
TRBJ2-1 | 13 | - | TRBV5-1 | CASTWVGKGEQFF
TRBJ2-1 | 14 | TRBD2 | TRBV2 | CAIGTSGGYNEQFF
TRBJ1-2 | 15 | TRBD1 | TRBV9 | CASSPRTGTNYGYTF
TRBJ1-2 | 12 | - | TRBV7-9 | CASSPLDYGYTF
TRBJ2-1 | 15 | - | TRBV27 | CASSFPGRASNEQFF
TRBJ2-7 | 15 | TRBD1 | TRBV9 | CASSVTGTGLDEQYF
TRBJ2-5 | 13 | - | TRBV19 | CASSMWVGETQYF
TRBJ1-2 | 14 | - | TRBV25-1 | CATREKGELYGYTF
TRBJ1-2 | 13 | TRBD1 | TRBV9 | CASRAGTGDGYTF
TRBJ1-1 | 13 | - | TRBV5-5 | CASGTGPNTEAFF
TRBJ2-7 | 15 | TRBD1 | TRBV5-1 | CASSLVQGSSYEQYF
TRBJ1-1 | 15 | - | TRBV5-8 | CASSLGAGVITEAFF
TRBJ2-5 | 15 | - | TRBV11-2 | CASSFPFRGRETQYF
TRBJ2-1 | 16 | - | TRBV7-9 | CASSLVGGSSYNEQFF
TRBJ2-3 | 17 | TRBD2 | TRBV10-3 | CAIIGAHSGASTDTQYF
TRBJ2-2 | 15 | - | TRBV13 | CASSPRAVITGELFF